This T cell receptor (beta chain) emerged from a study of T cells after posttransplantation cyclophosphamide. The study, taken as a whole, reports: Tissue-infiltrating T cells from skin or gut overlapped little with blood T cells.

The sample holds many counts of this clone. Its target is unknown. After removal of 6 bases from V and 7 bases from J, the junction contained 12 bases not matched to a gene. This CDR3 contains 15 residues. Germline values: CDR1 MDHEN, CDR2 SYDVKM. Sequencing was performed with immunoSEQ multiplex PCR; in TCRdb, only in-frame clones are kept and a portion is missing. This repertoire holds over 45,000 clones, and none appear only once. V and J are TRBV28 and TRBJ2-1, with 7 nucleotides matching TRBD2. The sequence derives from a man aged 35 to 55 in good health, CMV-negative, and a related stem cell transplant donor. Sequenced sample: PBMCs. CDR3 nucleotide sequence: TGTGCCAGCAGCCGGGACTATAAGGGAAGGAATGAGCAGTTCTTC. Translating it yields CASSRDYKGRNEQFF.